The 21 T cell receptor beta chains below come from one sample, sequenced in a study of blood T cell repertoires in COVID-19. TCRdb's copy holds only in-frame clones and misses some; the assay was immunoSEQ multiplex PCR. The table records 200,000 to 250,000 clones, around nine tenths of them present only once. Sequenced: PBMCs or T cells enriched from blood (not recorded which). These receptors were collected from a young man who had recovered from COVID-19.

This clone was counted between two and nine times. The gene calls are TRBV19 and TRBJ2-1; possibly TRBD1 for D (6 bases). This CDR3 spans 15 amino acids. V lost 2 bases and J 6 bases, leaving 14 bases between the germline ends. Germline V CDR1 and CDR2: LNHDA, SQIVND (reference sequence). CDR3: CASSIWGQGPNEQFF. In nucleotides, the CDR3 is TGTGCCAGTAGTATATGGGGGCAGGGGCCCAATGAGCAGTTCTTC.

V is TRBV5-1 and J is TRBJ1-3, with D possibly being TRBD1 (5 bases). V was clipped by 3 bases and J by 0 bases, with 19 bases between them. This CDR3 is 18 amino acids long. CDR1 and CDR2 (germline): SGHRS, YFSETQ. This CDR3 is CASSSGPEGLYSGNTIYF. The DNA of the CDR3 is TGCGCCAGCAGCTCGGGTCCGGAGGGGCTCTACTCTGGAAACACCATATATTTT.

V gene TRBV7-2 combines with J gene TRBJ2-1, with D uncertain. The CDR3 is 15 residues long. Germline loops: CDR1 SGHTA, CDR2 FQGNSA. V was clipped by 2 bases and J by 1 base, with 9 bases between them. DNA for the CDR3: TGTGCCAGCAGCTTAAGCTGGGCTTCCTACAATGAGCAGTTCTTC. This gives the protein CASSLSWASYNEQFF.

The rearrangement uses TRBV6-2 or TRBV6-3 and TRBJ1-4, with D hard to call. The length of the CDR3 is 15 residues. Trimming took off 3 bases at V and 16 bases at J, with 24 bases between the two ends. Germline V gives CDR1 MNHEY, CDR2 SVGEGT. CDR3 bases: TGTGCCAGCAGTTATAGATCTGTAGGCTCGCACCGGGGGTTTTTT. It translates to CASSYRSVGSHRGFF.

This clone was found a few times. The chain uses TRBV19 and TRBJ2-2; 10 nucleotides align to TRBD2. The CDR3 contains 17 residues. The V segment lost 7 bases and the J segment 5 bases; nucleotides outside the gene matches: 13. The germline CDR1 and CDR2 sequences are LNHDA and SQIVND (reference sequence). CDR3 nucleotide sequence: TGTGCCAGTACCTTTAGCGGGAGGATTACGGGGACCGGGGAGCTGTTTTTT. This encodes CASTFSGRITGTGELFF.

The V call is TRBV19, the J call TRBJ2-2, with D unclear. V gave up 6 bases and J gave up 2 bases, with 7 bases separating them. This CDR3 contains 13 residues. Germline V gene lookup returns CDR1 LNHDA and CDR2 SQIVND (reference sequence). Here the CDR3 DNA reads TGTGCCAGTAGCGGGTCTAACACCGGGGAGCTGTTTTTT. Translating gives CASSGSNTGELFF.

The chain recombines TRBV5-1 with TRBJ2-7; D gene unclear. CDR1 is SGHRS, CDR2 YFSETQ, per germline. Trimming took off 0 bases at V and 6 bases at J, with 10 bases between the two ends. There are 13 residues in the CDR3. The CDR3 region has the DNA TGCGCCAGCAGCTTGGGGCCCCCCCGCGAGCAGTACTTC. Its translation: CASSLGPPREQYF.

The chain is built from TRBV3-1 (or the pseudogene TRBV3-2) and TRBJ2-7; D may be TRBD2 (5 bases). This CDR3 region has 20 residues. CDR1 and CDR2 from the germline V gene are LGHDT and YNNKEL (reference sequence). Between the trimmed V and J ends, which lost 2 bases and 4 bases, there was a span of 30 bases. The CDR3 nucleotides are TGTGCCAGCAGCCAATCGAACGTAGCGAGCCGGGGAGATACGAAGTACGAGCAGTACTTC. Protein sequence: CASSQSNVASRGDTKYEQYF.

This clone was counted once. The chain has TRBV5-1 and TRBJ2-1, with D hard to call. The CDR3 sequence is 17 residues long. Germline V lookup: CDR1 SGHRS, CDR2 YFSETQ. Trimming left V 0 bases short and J 2 bases short, with 15 bases between. The DNA of the CDR3 is TGCGCCAGCAGCTTGGTTTTCGGGTTAATCCCCTACAATGAGCAGTTCTTC. Translated: CASSLVFGLIPYNEQFF.

The chain employs TRBV7-9 and TRBJ2-7; D ambiguous. V was pared by 1 base and J by 2 bases, with 9 bases between. Germline V gene data show CDR1 as SEHNR and CDR2 as FQNEAQ (reference sequence). The CDR3 has 14 residues. CDR3 sequence reads: CASSLDVETYEQYF. The CDR3 nucleotides are TGTGCCAGCAGCTTAGACGTGGAGACCTACGAGCAGTACTTC.

V usage is TRBV29-1 and J usage is TRBJ1-1; TRBD1 might be the D (5 bases). The V and J ends lost 4 bases and 1 base respectively, with 10 bases between them. The CDR3 covers 13 residues. From germline, CDR1 is SQVTM and CDR2 ANQGSEA. The CDR3 is CSVAKGRNTEAFF. DNA for the CDR3: TGCAGCGTTGCTAAGGGGCGGAACACTGAAGCTTTCTTT.

This clone was seen just once. The rearrangement links TRBV9 to TRBJ2-5, with a weak D call TRBD2 (5 bases). The germline gives CDR1 SGDLS, CDR2 YYNGEE. V was cut by 4 bases and J by 10 bases, with 11 bases left in between. The CDR3 sequence is 11 residues long. In DNA, the CDR3 is TGTGCCAGCAGCACAACCGGGGACCAGTACTTC. Protein product: CASSTTGDQYF.

This chain uses TRBV30 with TRBJ2-7, with D maybe TRBD1 (6 bases). Per the germline V gene, CDR1 is GTSNPN and CDR2 is SVGIG (reference sequence). The CDR3 has 14 residues. The V and J ends lost 6 bases and 0 bases respectively, with 15 bases between them. The CDR3 sequence is CACLNRASSYEQYF. Here the CDR3 DNA reads TGTGCCTGTCTGAACAGGGCTAGCTCCTACGAGCAGTACTTC.

The chain has TRBV6-5 and TRBJ1-4; TRBD1 matches 7 bases. The germline gives CDR1 MNHEY, CDR2 SVGAGI. The CDR3 consists of 14 residues. V shed 6 bases and J 4 bases; nucleotides not matched to a gene: 5. The CDR3 sequence: CASRRGQSNEKLFF. CDR3 DNA sequence: TGTGCCAGCAGACGGGGACAGAGTAATGAAAAACTGTTTTTT.

The J gene is TRBJ2-4, the V gene TRBV4-1, with D perhaps matching TRBD1 (6 bases). CDR1 and CDR2 (germline): MGHRA, YSYEKL. With 4 bases removed from V and 6 bases from J, the gap between germline ends came to 16 bases. CDR3 length: 15 amino acids. The CDR3 sequence is CASSLRGLRGNIQYF. In DNA form, the CDR3 reads TGCGCCAGCAGCCTGAGGGGGTTAAGGGGAAACATTCAGTACTTC.

The rearrangement uses TRBV19 and TRBJ1-4; no reliable D call. Germline V lookup: CDR1 LNHDA, CDR2 SQIVND (reference sequence). This CDR3 comprises 15 residues. Trimming left V 5 bases short and J 0 bases short, with 10 bases between. The CDR3 is CASSRVTATNEKLFF. CDR3 DNA: TGTGCCAGTAGTCGCGTAACAGCAACTAATGAAAAACTGTTTTTT.

J is TRBJ1-2 and V is TRBV6-1; D is perhaps TRBD1 (6 bases). V was shortened by 3 bases and J by 4 bases, with 12 bases between the two germline ends. The CDR3 is made up of 14 amino acids. The V gene's germline CDR1 is MNHNS and CDR2 SASEGT. The CDR3 DNA sequence: TGTGCCAGCAGTGATGGGGGCCGAGGCTATGGCTACACCTTC. It codes for CASSDGGRGYGYTF.

As concerns this clone: Relative to the germline gene, one junction end is altered; a read error may explain this. The rearrangement joins TRBV7-7 to TRBJ1-4, with a weak D call TRBD1 (5 bases). Germline lookup yields CDR1 SSHAT and CDR2 FNYEAQ (reference sequence). The CDR3 spans 15 residues. Here the CDR3 DNA reads TGTGCTAGCAGCCAAAACACGGGGGGAGGTGAAAAACTGTTTTTT. It yields the protein CASSQNTGGGEKLFF. The full variable domain, rest sourced from reference TRBV7-7 and TRBJ1-4, is GAGVSQSPRYKVTKRGQDVTLRCDPISSHATLYWYQQALGQGPEFLTYFNYEAQPDKSGLPSDRFSAERPEGSISTLTIQRTEQRDSAMYRCASSQNTGGGEKLFFGSGTQLSVL.

The chain uses TRBV9 and TRBJ2-7; the D gene is possibly TRBD1 (6 bases). The CDR3 is made up of 12 amino acids. Germline V CDR1 and CDR2: SGDLS, YYNGEE. Between the trimmed V and J ends, which lost 4 bases and 5 bases, there was a span of 10 bases. The CDR3 reads CASSTRDNEQYF. CDR3 sequence (DNA): TGTGCCAGCAGCACCCGGGACAACGAGCAGTACTTC.

The CDR3 region has the DNA TGTGCCAGCAGCTTAACTAGCGGGGATGAGCAGTTCTTC. Translated, it gives CASSLTSGDEQFF. V and J are TRBV7-2 and TRBJ2-1, with 10 bases identical to TRBD2. The trim removed 2 bases at V and 8 bases at J, leaving 0 bases unmatched. Germline V gives CDR1 SGHTA, CDR2 FQGNSA. The CDR3 contains 13 residues.

The V and J genes are TRBV19 and TRBJ2-7, with 7 bases identical to TRBD2. Germline lookup yields CDR1 LNHDA and CDR2 SQIVND (reference sequence). The CDR3 is 14 amino acids. Unmatched junction bases numbered 6, after V lost 6 bases and J lost 1 base. The CDR3 here is CASRSPGGSYEQYF. For the CDR3, the DNA is TGTGCCAGTAGGAGTCCGGGGGGTTCCTACGAGCAGTACTTC.